The rows below give T cell receptor beta chains drawn from one sample of a study of cytotoxic CD8 clonotypes in ibrutinib-treated CLL. Profiled with immunoSEQ multiplex PCR; TCRdb holds only in-frame clones, not every one. The sample holds about 56,000 clones, roughly three fifths seen once. The sequencing used PBMCs, collected after 24 months of ibrutinib treatment. These receptors were collected from a human donor with chronic lymphocytic leukemia. CDR3s include the opening cysteine and the closing phenylalanine or tryptophan. D genes are given only for firm matches. Rows give clone size only sometimes, using once, few, many, or a class for an expanded clone.

>NA|TRBJ2-2|medium-sized|TRBV7-9
CASSHGQNTGELFF
TGTGCCAGCAGCCACGGACAGAACACCGGGGAGCTGTTTTTT
>NA|TRBJ2-1|NA|TRBV7-2
CASSARGGTYNEQFF
TGTGCCAGCAGCGCCCGAGGAGGGACCTACAATGAGCAGTTCTTC
>NA|TRBJ2-7|NA|TRBV5-1
CASSSTPTSFEQYF
TGCGCCAGCAGCTCGACGCCCACCTCATTCGAGCAGTACTTC
>TRBD2|TRBJ2-1|few|TRBV10-3
CAIRAGTSGRDEQFF
TGTGCCATCAGGGCCGGGACTAGCGGTAGGGATGAGCAGTTCTTC
>TRBD1|TRBJ2-7|many|TRBV28
CASSFTRDRGSYEQYF
TGTGCCAGCAGTTTTACGCGGGACAGGGGATCCTACGAGCAGTACTTC
>TRBD1|TRBJ1-3|NA|TRBV5-6
CASSRDRPGNTIYF
TGTGCCAGCAGCCGGGACAGACCTGGAAACACCATATATTTT
>NA|TRBJ1-2|NA|TRBV5-1
CASSLDPRTSYGYTF
TGCGCCAGCAGCTTGGACCCGAGGACCTCCTATGGCTACACCTTC
>NA|TRBJ2-3|NA|TRBV20-1
CSAIRADTQYF
TGCAGTGCTATTCGGGCAGATACGCAGTATTTT
>NA|TRBJ2-5|NA|TRBV7-8
CASSLVRRGWVGQETQYF
TGTGCCAGCAGCTTAGTCCGAAGGGGATGGGTGGGACAAGAGACCCAGTACTTC
>TRBD1|TRBJ1-5|many|TRBV6-5
CASSPGQGAYQPQHF
TGTGCCAGCAGTCCCGGACAGGGGGCTTATCAGCCCCAGCATTTT
>TRBD2|TRBJ2-7|NA|TRBV27
CASSRNPGLIYEQYF
TGTGCCAGCAGTCGAAACCCGGGACTAATCTACGAGCAGTACTTC
>NA|TRBJ2-2|NA|TRBV6-1
CASSGIASRNTGELFF
TGTGCCAGCAGTGGGATAGCTTCCCGGAACACCGGGGAGCTGTTTTTT
>NA|TRBJ1-5|NA|TRBV15
CATSTPINRDRGNQPQHF
TGTGCCACCAGCACCCCGATTAACCGAGACAGAGGGAATCAGCCCCAGCATTTT
>NA|TRBJ2-6|NA|TRBV5-6
CASSLIAGFSGANVLTF
TGTGCCAGCAGCTTAATTGCAGGTTTCTCTGGGGCCAACGTCCTGACTTTC
>TRBD2|TRBJ2-2|NA|TRBV7-9
CASSPSGNTGELFF
TGTGCCAGCTCGCCTAGCGGGAACACCGGGGAGCTGTTTTTT
>NA|TRBJ1-2|NA|TRBV5-4
CASSLPGGGYGYTF
TGTGCCAGCAGCTTGCCGGGCGGCGGCTATGGCTACACCTTC
>NA|TRBJ1-5|NA|TRBV4-2
CASSHDGVSNQPQHF
TGTGCCAGCAGCCATGACGGCGTTAGCAATCAGCCCCAGCATTTT
>TRBD1|TRBJ1-6|NA|TRBV9
CASSRDRVSPLHF
TGTGCCAGCTCCCGGGACAGGGTATCACCCCTCCACTTT
>TRBD1|TRBJ1-2|NA|TRBV15
CATSSGQGIYGYTF
TGTGCCACCAGCTCGGGACAGGGAATCTATGGCTACACCTTC
>TRBD1|TRBJ2-7|NA|TRBV6-5
CASAAGTGGLNEQYF
TGTGCCAGCGCTGCCGGGACAGGGGGCTTGAACGAGCAGTACTTC
>NA|TRBJ2-2|NA|TRBV7-9
CASSLENTGELFF
TGTGCCAGCAGCTTGGAAAACACCGGGGAGCTGTTTTTT
>TRBD1|TRBJ1-1|NA|TRBV29-1
CSVVDRATEAFF
TGCAGCGTTGTTGACAGGGCCACTGAAGCTTTCTTT
>TRBD1|TRBJ2-1|NA|TRBV5-1
CASTLRDRLYNEQFF
TGCGCCAGCACCCTCAGGGACAGACTGTACAATGAGCAGTTCTTC
>NA|TRBJ1-2|once|TRBV28
CASSFNRARGEGYTF
TGTGCCAGCAGTTTCAACCGGGCCCGGGGCGAAGGCTACACCTTC
>NA|TRBJ1-2|NA|TRBV7-8
CASSLVYDPHRDLLGSHGYTF
TGTGCCAGCAGCTTGGTGTACGACCCACACAGGGACCTCCTGGGCAGCCATGGCTACACCTTC
>NA|TRBJ2-6|NA|TRBV6-1
CASSPAGANVLTF
TGTGCCAGCAGCCCGGCTGGGGCCAACGTCCTGACTTTC
>TRBD1|TRBJ1-1|once|TRBV19
CASRTGWTEAFF
TGTGCCAGTAGGACAGGGTGGACTGAAGCTTTCTTT
>TRBD1|TRBJ1-6|NA|TRBV23-1
CASTNKRGPPLHF
TGCGCCAGCACCAATAAGAGGGGGCCACCCCTCCACTTT
>NA|TRBJ2-3|NA|TRBV2
CASSEADTQYF
TGTGCCAGCAGTGAAGCAGATACGCAGTATTTT
>TRBD1|TRBJ2-4|NA|TRBV25-1
CASNPGQGINIQYF
TGTGCCAGCAATCCGGGACAGGGGATAAACATTCAGTACTTC
>NA|TRBJ1-2|NA|TRBV6-1
CASSPTGSYGYTF
TGTGCCAGCAGTCCTACAGGCTCCTATGGCTACACCTTC
>NA|TRBJ1-5|NA|TRBV21-1
CASSQAGQGSNQPQHF
TGTGCCAGCAGCCAAGCTGGGCAGGGGAGCAATCAGCCCCAGCATTTT